This TCR beta chain appears in the sequencing data of a study of OX40 agonist ivuxolimab in advanced cancers. As for the study in general: The study reported partial responses in three patients: one hepatocellular carcinoma, two cutaneous melanoma.

Overall study results and limits: Expanded clones tended on average to be more numerous among CD8+ T cells than CD4+.

V dropped 5 bases and J dropped 5 bases, with 9 bases sitting between them. The CDR3 sequence is 13 residues long. From germline, CDR1 is SEHNR and CDR2 FQNEAQ (reference sequence). This table comes from immunoSEQ multiplex PCR, and its TCRdb copy is limited to in-frame clones, with some not included. This sample has some 2,200 clones, with about 80% found just once. In regard to this clone: The antigen is unknown.

Baseline was the first blood sampling point, followed by cycle 4 day 1 and cycle 7 day 1. The receptor comes from an adult with an advanced solid tumor such as melanoma, head and neck, liver or kidney cancer. The J gene is TRBJ2-2, the V gene TRBV7-9; D possibly corresponds to TRBD2 (5 bases). Sequenced here: CD4+ or CD8+ T cells sorted from blood, sampled in a trial of the OX40 agonist ivuxolimab. CDR3 protein: CASSRTGTGELFF. The CDR3 nucleotides read TGTGCCAGCAGCCGTACGGGAACCGGGGAGCTGTTTTTT.